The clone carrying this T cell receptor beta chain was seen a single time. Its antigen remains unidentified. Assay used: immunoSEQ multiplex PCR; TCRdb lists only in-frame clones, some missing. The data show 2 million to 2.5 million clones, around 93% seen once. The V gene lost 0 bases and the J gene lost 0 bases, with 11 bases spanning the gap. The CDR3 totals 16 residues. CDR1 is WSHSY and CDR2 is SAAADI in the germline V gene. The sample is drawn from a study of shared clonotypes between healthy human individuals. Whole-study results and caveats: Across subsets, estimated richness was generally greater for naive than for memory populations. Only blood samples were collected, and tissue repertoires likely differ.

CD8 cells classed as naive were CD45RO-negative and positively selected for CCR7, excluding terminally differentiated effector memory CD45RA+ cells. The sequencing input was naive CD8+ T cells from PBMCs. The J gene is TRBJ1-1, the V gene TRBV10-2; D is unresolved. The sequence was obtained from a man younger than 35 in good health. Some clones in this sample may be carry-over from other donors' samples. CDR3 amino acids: CASSESPGFLNTEAFF. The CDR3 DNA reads TGCGCCAGCAGTGAGTCCCCCGGGTTCTTGAACACTGAAGCTTTCTTT.